The 27 T cell receptor beta chains presented below share a single source sample, sequenced in a study of siplizumab effects on memory and regulatory T cells. This table comes from immunoSEQ multiplex PCR, and its TCRdb copy is limited to in-frame clones, with some not included. This table has under 95,000 clones, over 85% appearing once. Input material: non-Treg CD4+ T cells sorted from blood. The source of these receptors is a human donor in good health.

The V and J genes are TRBV5-6 and TRBJ1-1; D is perhaps TRBD1 (6 bases). Trimming stripped 8 bases from V and 4 bases from J, with 21 bases between. Looked up from germline, CDR1 is SGHDT and CDR2 is YYEEEE. CDR3 length: 15 amino acids. CDR3 nucleotide sequence: TGTGCCAGGCGCCGAGGGGGGGAGAGGAGCACTGAAGCTTTCTTT. It is translated as CARRRGGERSTEAFF.

The rearrangement uses TRBV30 and TRBJ2-3, with 13 nucleotides matching TRBD2. Trimming cost V 4 bases and J 9 bases; bases outside gene matches: 4. This CDR3 region has 13 residues. Germline V lookup: CDR1 GTSNPN, CDR2 SVGIG (reference sequence). Here the CDR3 reads CAWKTSGGRTQYF. The DNA of the CDR3 is TGTGCCTGGAAGACTAGCGGGGGGAGGACGCAGTATTTT.

The chain employs TRBV7-8 and TRBJ2-5, with 12 bases aligning to TRBD2. Unmatched junction bases numbered 4, after V lost 4 bases and J lost 1 base. CDR1 and CDR2 (germline): SGHVS, FQNEAQ. This CDR3 spans 16 amino acids. CDR3 loop: CASSSGLAGIQETQYF. In nucleotides, the CDR3 is TGTGCCAGCAGCTCAGGACTAGCGGGAATCCAAGAGACCCAGTACTTC.

The CDR3 sequence: CASSRLAGFEQFF. The CDR3 DNA follows: TGTGCCAGCAGCAGACTAGCGGGGTTTGAGCAGTTCTTC. The rearrangement joins TRBV6-5 to TRBJ2-1; 11 nucleotides align to TRBD2. Germline CDR1 MNHEY, CDR2 SVGAGI. The CDR3 covers 13 residues. The V segment lost 6 bases and the J segment 9 bases; nucleotides outside the gene matches: 4.

This chain links TRBV10-1 with TRBJ1-5; D call uncertain. This CDR3 is built from 13 residues. The germline CDR1 and CDR2 sequences are WNHNN and SYGVQD (reference sequence). Trimming removed 4 bases at V and 6 bases at J, with 10 bases between. For the CDR3, the DNA is TGCGCCAGCAGTGTTGGGGTAGGTCAGCCCCAGCATTTT. Its protein product is CASSVGVGQPQHF.

In this sample, this clone turned up a few times. The chain uses TRBV5-1 and TRBJ1-1; D remains ambiguous. This CDR3 spans 14 amino acids. V was trimmed by 0 bases and J by 4 bases, leaving 10 bases between them. Germline CDR1 reads SGHRS; CDR2 reads YFSETQ. In DNA, the CDR3 is TGCGCCAGCAGCTTGGATGGGTCAGGCACTGAAGCTTTCTTT. It specifies CASSLDGSGTEAFF.

This clone was detected a few times. CDR3 sequence (DNA): TGTGCCAGCAGTCAATCGGACGAGCAGTACTTC. It is translated as CASSQSDEQYF. The V and J genes are TRBV2 and TRBJ2-7; D remains ambiguous. With 5 bases removed from V and 5 bases from J, the gap between germline ends came to 7 bases. Germline loops: CDR1 SNHLY, CDR2 FYNNEI. The CDR3 is made up of 11 amino acids.

CDR3: CASSQGIRRAGYEQYF. CDR3 DNA sequence: TGTGCCAGCAGCCAAGGTATACGGAGGGCCGGCTACGAGCAGTACTTC. The V call is TRBV14, the J call TRBJ2-7, with a weak D call TRBD2 (6 bases). CDR3 size: 16 residues. Germline V gene lookup returns CDR1 SGHDN and CDR2 FVKESK. V lost 1 base, J lost 3 bases, and 16 bases lay in between. Filled out from reference TRBV14 and TRBJ2-7, the complete variable domain reads EAGVTQFPSHSVIEKGQTVTLRCDPISGHDNLYWYRRVMGKEIKFLLHFVKESKQDESGMPNNRFLAERTGGTYSTLKVQPAELEDSGVYFCASSQGIRRAGYEQYFGPGTRLTVT.

The chain has TRBV19 and TRBJ2-5; maybe TRBD1 (6 bases). The CDR3 has 14 residues. V lost 6 bases and J 4 bases, leaving 15 bases between the germline ends. CDR1 LNHDA and CDR2 SQIVND come from the germline V gene (reference sequence). The CDR3 DNA reads as TGTGCCAGTAGGCAGGGGTCGGCTGGAGAGACCCAGTACTTC. As protein: CASRQGSAGETQYF.

The chain links TRBV12-5 to TRBJ2-5, with 11 nucleotides matching TRBD2. Germline V gene lookup returns CDR1 LGHNT and CDR2 FRNRAP. The CDR3 runs 18 residues. V shed 5 bases, J shed 5 bases, and the junction held 16 bases outside the gene matches. The CDR3 DNA is TGTGCTAGTGGTCCCCCTCTAGCGGGAGGCCCGAGCCGTGAGACCCAGTACTTC. Protein: CASGPPLAGGPSRETQYF.

This chain links TRBV6-6 with TRBJ1-5, with D hard to call. The CDR3 is made up of 15 amino acids. In germline, CDR1 is MNHNY, CDR2 SVGAGI (reference sequence). Trimming cost V 0 bases and J 6 bases, with 12 bases left between them. CDR3 sequence: CASSYSTDAGQPQHF. In DNA form, the CDR3 reads TGTGCCAGCAGTTACTCGACGGACGCGGGTCAGCCCCAGCATTTT.

The chain is built from TRBV18 and TRBJ1-1; D remains unclear. The ends were cut back, 1 base at V and 3 bases at J, with 3 bases in the middle. From germline, CDR1 is KGHSH and CDR2 LQKENI. The CDR3 totals 12 residues. This chain's CDR3 is CASSPRDTEAFF. CDR3 nucleotide sequence: TGTGCCAGCTCACCACGGGACACTGAAGCTTTCTTT.

The chain couples TRBV6-1 to TRBJ2-7; 10 bases are a match to TRBD2. The germline V gene has CDR1 MNHNS and CDR2 SASEGT. The trim removed 4 bases at V and 4 bases at J, leaving 7 bases unmatched. This CDR3 region has 15 residues. The CDR3 nucleotides read TGTGCCAGCAGTGCGGCTAGCGGGAGTAGGTACGAGCAGTACTTC. Its protein is CASSAASGSRYEQYF.

CDR3 protein: CASNPGVGTEAFF. CDR3 nucleotide sequence: TGTGCCAGCAACCCAGGGGTCGGCACTGAAGCTTTCTTT. The rearrangement links TRBV6-5 to TRBJ1-1, with a weak D call TRBD1 (6 bases). V lost 7 bases and J lost 4, with 13 bases in between. CDR1 is MNHEY and CDR2 is SVGAGI in the germline V gene. This CDR3 has 13 amino acids.

The CDR3 reads CAWSVGGTKLFF. CDR3 nucleotides: TGTGCCTGGAGTGTAGGAGGGACAAAACTGTTTTTT. J is TRBJ1-4 and V is TRBV30; D is perhaps TRBD1 (5 bases). The CDR3 covers 12 residues. Germline-derived CDR1 and CDR2 are GTSNPN and SVGIG (reference sequence). Trimming removed 0 bases at V and 10 bases at J, with 9 bases between. The full variable domain, its missing parts supplied by reference TRBV30 and TRBJ1-4, is SQTIHQWPATLVQPVGSPLSLECTVEGTSNPNLYWYRQAAGRGLQLLFYSVGIGQISSEVPQNLSASRPQDRQFILSSKKLLLSDSGFYLCAWSVGGTKLFFGSGTQLSVL.

This clone was seen a single time. V usage is TRBV20-1 and J usage is TRBJ2-5; D unclear. This CDR3 contains 11 residues. V was cut by 3 bases and J by 5 bases, with 7 bases left in between. Germline V gene lookup returns CDR1 DFQATT and CDR2 SNEGSKA (reference sequence). In DNA form, the CDR3 reads TGCAGTGCTAGTTTTATCGAGACCCAGTACTTC. This encodes CSASFIETQYF.

This clone was observed once. The same CDR3 also results from other DNA sequences found in this sample. The DNA of the CDR3 is TGTGCCAGCAGCTTAGTTGGGGGAAACACCATATATTTT. The encoded protein is CASSLVGGNTIYF. This chain uses TRBV7-9 with TRBJ1-3; D is ambiguous. This CDR3 is 13 amino acids long. Germline V gene lookup returns CDR1 SEHNR and CDR2 FQNEAQ (reference sequence). V lost 1 base and J 4 bases, leaving 5 bases between the germline ends.

The chain joins TRBV7-9 to TRBJ2-7; 7 bases match TRBD2. Germline assignment: CDR1 SEHNR and CDR2 FQNEAQ (reference sequence). The CDR3 is 14 amino acids. V trimming: 5 bases; J trimming: 5 bases; junction bases outside the gene matches: 9. CDR3 sequence (DNA): TGTGCCAGCAGCCCTAGCGGAGCGGTTGACGAGCAGTACTTC. This gives the protein CASSPSGAVDEQYF.

This rearrangement joins TRBV5-1 to TRBJ2-3, with 7 bases fitting TRBD2. The germline V gene encodes CDR1 SGHRS and CDR2 YFSETQ. CDR3 length equals 15 residues. With V trimmed by 0 bases and J by 5 bases, 6 bases remained unmatched. The CDR3 spells CASSLDQGGGDTQYF. The CDR3 region has the DNA TGCGCCAGCAGCTTGGACCAGGGCGGGGGAGATACGCAGTATTTT. Complete variable domain (other parts from reference TRBV5-1 and TRBJ2-3): KAGVTQTPRYLIKTRGQQVTLSCSPISGHRSVSWYQQTPGQGLQFLFEYFSETQRNKGNFPGRFSGRQFSNSRSEMNVSTLELGDSALYLCASSLDQGGGDTQYFGPGTRLTVL.

The chain combines TRBV25-1 with TRBJ2-5; D might be TRBD2 (5 bases). Looked up from germline, CDR1 is MGHDK and CDR2 is SYGVNS. The CDR3 spans 15 residues. V was cut by 5 bases and J by 5 bases, with 18 bases left in between. The CDR3 protein is CASSPVAGNGETQYF. The DNA of the CDR3 is TGTGCCAGCAGTCCGGTGGCGGGTAACGGGGAGACCCAGTACTTC.

The chain uses TRBV5-6 and TRBJ2-3, with TRBD1 matching 7 bases. Germline trimming cut 1 base from V and 4 bases from J; bases unmatched to any gene: 3. Germline V CDR1 and CDR2: SGHDT, YYEEEE. This CDR3 has 14 residues. For the CDR3, the DNA is TGTGCCAGCAGCTTGACAGGGGCGGCAGATACGCAGTATTTT. Its protein product is CASSLTGAADTQYF. The full variable domain, rest sourced from reference TRBV5-6 and TRBJ2-3, is DAGVTQSPTHLIKTRGQQVTLRCSPKSGHDTVSWYQQALGQGPQFIFQYYEEEERQRGNFPDRFSGHQFPNYSSELNVNALLLGDSALYLCASSLTGAADTQYFGPGTRLTVL.

V is TRBV30 and J is TRBJ1-5, with D perhaps matching TRBD1 (5 bases). CDR1 is GTSNPN, CDR2 SVGIG, per germline (reference sequence). The length of the CDR3 is 13 residues. Trimming cost V 2 bases and J 6 bases, with 11 bases left between them. CDR3 nucleotide sequence: TGTGCCTGGAGTCTCCTTGGGGGTCAGCCCCAGCATTTT. Translating gives CAWSLLGGQPQHF.

CDR3 protein: CSVGIYRGNEQFF. For the CDR3, the DNA is TGCAGCGTTGGGATTTACAGGGGCAATGAGCAGTTCTTC. The rearrangement joins TRBV29-1 to TRBJ2-1, with 7 bases fitting TRBD1. Trimming removed 4 bases from V and 6 bases from J; junction bases left unmatched: 6. This CDR3 is built from 13 residues. Germline V gene sequence: CDR1 SQVTM, CDR2 ANQGSEA.

The CDR3 spells CATTRIYEQYF. The CDR3 DNA reads TGTGCCACCACCAGGATCTACGAGCAGTACTTC. The chain recombines TRBV28 with TRBJ2-7; D not certain. The CDR3 length is 11 residues. From germline, CDR1 is MDHEN and CDR2 SYDVKM. Between the trimmed V and J ends, which lost 10 bases and 3 bases, there was a span of 10 bases. The complete variable domain, with remaining parts taken from reference TRBV28 and TRBJ2-7, reads DVKVTQSSRYLVKRTGEKVFLECVQDMDHENMFWYRQDPGLGLRLIYFSYDVKMKEKGDIPEGYSVSREKKERFSLILESASTNQTSMYLCATTRIYEQYFGPGTRLTVT.

The chain recombines TRBV6-1 with TRBJ2-7; TRBD2 matches 7 bases. The ends lost 5 bases at V and 6 bases at J; junction bases unmatched: 7. Germline CDR1 and CDR2: MNHNS and SASEGT. The CDR3 has 13 residues. The CDR3 DNA sequence: TGTGCCAGCAGTCCTATCCCGGGGGGCGAGCAGTACTTC. The encoded protein is CASSPIPGGEQYF.

This clone was seen a single time. This chain uses TRBV10-3 with TRBJ1-2; D is undetermined. The V gene's germline CDR1 is ENHRY and CDR2 SYGVKD. The CDR3 totals 13 residues. V was pared by 2 bases and J by 1 base, with 5 bases between. In DNA, the CDR3 is TGTGCCATCAGTGAGGGAAATAACTATGGCTACACCTTC. It yields the protein CAISEGNNYGYTF.

This clone was detected ten times or more. Different DNA sequences within this sample yield the same CDR3. The gene calls are TRBV7-6 and TRBJ2-7, with D hard to call. V lost 0 bases and J 0 bases, leaving 3 bases between the germline ends. Germline loops: CDR1 SGHVS, CDR2 FNYEAQ. The length of the CDR3 is 13 residues. The CDR3 DNA follows: TGTGCCAGCAGCTTAGCCTCCTCCTACGAGCAGTACTTC. Protein sequence: CASSLASSYEQYF.